The 9 T cell receptor beta chains below all came from one sample that was sequenced in a study of preoperative IRX-2 immunotherapy in early breast cancer. Treatment here: preoperative locoregional IRX-2 cytokine immunotherapy. TCRdb's table, derived via immunoSEQ multiplex PCR, lists solely in-frame clones and lacks some. The sample shows approximately 100,000 clones, 70% to 90% of them seen only once. The source material was tumor tissue, sampled after IRX-2 immunotherapy. These receptors were collected from a human donor with breast cancer.

V is TRBV6-8 and J is TRBJ1-2; D is uncertain. V gave up 8 bases and J gave up 5 bases, with 15 bases separating them. This CDR3 region has 13 residues. CDR1 is MNHGY, CDR2 SAAAGT, per germline. For the CDR3, the DNA is TGTGCCAGCCACGACCACCTCTTATATGGCTACACCTTC. Its translation is CASHDHLLYGYTF.

This chain's CDR3 is CSAETSGETQYF. The CDR3 nucleotides are TGCAGCGCCGAGACTAGCGGAGAGACCCAGTACTTC. J is TRBJ2-5 and V is TRBV29-1; 9 bases match TRBD2. The CDR3 runs 12 residues. With V trimmed by 7 bases and J by 4 bases, 4 bases remained unmatched. Germline CDR1 and CDR2: SQVTM and ANQGSEA.

This clone was observed a few times. The rearrangement links TRBV5-1 to TRBJ2-7, with 14 bases matching TRBD2. The germline V gene encodes CDR1 SGHRS and CDR2 YFSETQ. V dropped 4 bases and J dropped 5; count of bases not matched to a gene: 14. This CDR3 is 18 amino acids long. The CDR3 DNA reads as TGCGCCAGCAGCAGGGGGACTAGCGGGAGAAGAATAGGGGACGAGCAGTACTTC. Protein sequence: CASSRGTSGRRIGDEQYF.

CDR3 sequence reads: CASGLGLMRGNQPQHF. Written as DNA, the CDR3 is TGTGCTAGTGGTTTGGGCCTAATGCGGGGCAATCAGCCCCAGCATTTT. This sequence joins TRBV12-5 and TRBJ1-5; D ambiguous. V gave up 1 base and J gave up 2 bases, with 12 bases separating them. Germline CDR1 LGHNT, CDR2 FRNRAP. The CDR3 loop spans 16 amino acids.

The rearrangement links TRBV28 to TRBJ1-4; D is unclear. Germline-derived CDR1 and CDR2 are MDHEN and SYDVKM. V lost 6 bases, J lost 0 bases, and 17 bases lay in between. The CDR3 runs 17 residues. DNA of the CDR3: TGTGCCAGCAGAGGCTTGGCGGATGTCGCAACTAATGAAAAACTGTTTTTT. Translated, it gives CASRGLADVATNEKLFF.

The chain couples TRBV19 to TRBJ2-1; D gene ambiguous. Trimming shortened V by 6 bases and J by 6 bases, and 15 bases separated the two germline ends. Germline assignment: CDR1 LNHDA and CDR2 SQIVND (reference sequence). This CDR3 region has 14 residues. In DNA form, the CDR3 reads TGTGCCAGTAGAATAAACCTATGGGGCAATGAGCAGTTCTTC. Encoded protein: CASRINLWGNEQFF.

The chain links TRBV28 to TRBJ1-5; 10 positions agree with TRBD1. Germline trimming cut 3 bases from V and 5 bases from J; bases unmatched to any gene: 7. CDR1 and CDR2 from the germline V gene are MDHEN and SYDVKM. This CDR3 is built from 16 residues. The CDR3 loop reads CASSLDDRGLHQPQHF. The CDR3 bases are TGTGCCAGCAGTTTGGACGACAGGGGGCTGCATCAGCCCCAGCATTTT.

This chain links TRBV19 with TRBJ1-2, with D tentatively TRBD1 (5 bases). V gave up 5 bases and J gave up 5 bases, with 6 bases separating them. The length of the CDR3 is 11 residues. Per germline, CDR1 LNHDA and CDR2 SQIVND (reference sequence). CDR3 coding DNA: TGTGCCAGTAGTCCAGGGTATGGCTACACCTTC. Translation: CASSPGYGYTF. The entire variable domain, with the rest obtained from reference TRBV19 and TRBJ1-2, is as follows: DGGITQSPKYLFRKEGQNVTLSCEQNLNHDAMYWYRQDPGQGLRLIYYSQIVNDFQKGDIAEGYSVSREKKESFPLTVTSAQKNPTAFYLCASSPGYGYTFGSGTRLTVV.

As DNA, the CDR3 is TGTGCCAGCAGCTTAGTATGGACTAGCGGGATGGGGACGCAGTATTTT. Protein sequence: CASSLVWTSGMGTQYF. The J gene is TRBJ2-3, the V gene TRBV7-1; TRBD2 matches at 12 bases. TRBV7-1 is given ORF status, its function remaining uncertain. The CDR3 loop spans 16 amino acids. V trimming: 4 bases; J trimming: 9 bases; junction bases outside the gene matches: 11.